This T cell receptor beta chain is from a study of T cells after yellow fever vaccination. TCRdb independently ran MiXCR on the 5' RACE reads; one entry per CDR3 protein. This table has some 250,000 distinct CDR3 sequences, 6.9% appearing once. V trimming: 4 bases; J trimming: 3 bases; junction bases outside the gene matches: 3. The CDR3 runs to 15 residues. Germline CDR1 is KGHDR and CDR2 is SFDVKD. This TCR was recovered from a man aged 25 to 45 who received the YFV17D yellow fever vaccine. The V call is TRBV24-1, the J call TRBJ2-3; 10 positions agree with TRBD2. The sequenced sample was CD4+ T cells sorted from PBMCs, obtained 15 days after the yellow fever booster vaccination. CDR3 protein: CATSDRAGGTDTQYF. The CDR3 DNA reads as TGTGCCACCAGTGACCGAGCGGGAGGGACAGATACGCAGTATTTT.